The 10 T cell receptor beta chains given below trace back to one sample, sequenced in a study of shared T cell receptors in the human thymus (dated by TCRdb to 2020 to 2022). The library was made by the immunoSEQ multiplex PCR assay. TCRdb mirrors the immuneACCESS table, restricted to in-frame sequences. Some clones are absent from its copies; in checked studies, under half trace to an unresolved V gene, and the reason for the others is unknown. The sample profile shows hundreds of thousands of clones; about 80% of them were found once. Clones ranked in the top ten supply 0.013% of the sample. The data were also submitted as part of a second study, on human thymus T cells.

The sequenced sample was thymocytes. These receptors all stem from a boy under two years old with a congenital heart defect. Donor details come from another sample of the same person, matched by shared clones.

In this sample, this clone turned up a few times. The V and J genes are TRBV5-6 and TRBJ2-1, with 8 bases identical to TRBD1. Trimming removed 2 bases from V and 8 bases from J; junction bases left unmatched: 9. Looked up from germline, CDR1 is SGHDT and CDR2 is YYEEEE. This CDR3 is built from 15 residues. CDR3 bases: TGTGCCAGCAGCTTTGGTCAGGGGGCGACCGATGAGCAGTTCTTC. Translation gives CASSFGQGATDEQFF.

In its sample, this clone was seen a few times. This chain uses TRBV6-9 with TRBJ2-7, with no clear D. V was trimmed by 3 bases and J by 0 bases, leaving 15 bases between them. The CDR3 is 16 residues long. The germline V gene has CDR1 MNHGY and CDR2 SVAAGI. The CDR3 DNA follows: TGTGCCAGCAGTTACGGTCGCGAACCGAACTCCTACGAGCAGTACTTC. Encoded protein: CASSYGREPNSYEQYF.

This chain joins TRBV10-1 and TRBJ2-2; D remains unclear. The CDR3 extends over 13 amino acids. From germline, CDR1 is WNHNN and CDR2 SYGVQD (reference sequence). Between the trimmed V and J ends, which lost 0 bases and 6 bases, there was a span of 5 bases. The CDR3 is CASSESRPGELFF. The CDR3 nucleotides read TGCGCCAGCAGTGAGTCGAGGCCCGGGGAGCTGTTTTTT.

This clone showed up just a few times. This chain connects TRBV5-1 to TRBJ1-3; 7 bases line up with TRBD1. CDR1 is SGHRS, CDR2 YFSETQ, per germline. This CDR3 has 16 amino acids. V lost 3 bases to trimming and J lost 0 bases; unmatched junction nucleotides: 6. The CDR3 protein is CASSSRTGHSGNTIYF. CDR3 coding DNA: TGCGCCAGCAGCTCCCGGACAGGTCACTCTGGAAACACCATATATTTT.

This chain links TRBV7-9 with TRBJ1-4; no definite D call. The CDR3 is 15 amino acids. Germline CDR1 reads SEHNR; CDR2 reads FQNEAQ (reference sequence). V was shortened by 1 base and J by 5 bases, with 11 bases between the two germline ends. CDR3 loop: CASSLGGRLNEKLFF. CDR3 bases: TGTGCCAGCAGCTTAGGTGGTAGATTGAATGAAAAACTGTTTTTT.

In this sample, this clone turned up a few times. V usage is TRBV7-8 and J usage is TRBJ2-2; D might be TRBD1 (6 bases). Germline lookup yields CDR1 SGHVS and CDR2 FQNEAQ. The V end lost 1 base, the J end lost 1 base, and 13 bases lay between the germline ends. This CDR3 region has 17 residues. The CDR3 DNA reads as TGTGCCAGCAGCTTAGATGGGACACCCCTGAACACCGGGGAGCTGTTTTTT. The encoded protein is CASSLDGTPLNTGELFF.

V is TRBV5-1 and J is TRBJ2-7; TRBD1 matches 8 bases. The CDR3 sequence is 15 residues long. The trim removed 5 bases at V and 0 bases at J, leaving 7 bases unmatched. The germline gives CDR1 SGHRS, CDR2 YFSETQ. CDR3 amino acids: CASSPTGGRSYEQYF. The CDR3 nucleotides read TGCGCCAGCAGTCCAACAGGGGGTCGCTCCTACGAGCAGTACTTC.

This chain connects TRBV27 to TRBJ2-5; possibly TRBD2 for D (5 bases). V lost 4 bases and J lost 5, with 14 bases in between. Germline CDR1 and CDR2: MNHEY and SMNVEV (reference sequence). This CDR3 region has 14 residues. CDR3 nucleotide sequence: TGTGCCAGCAGTTGCCGCGGGCGTCGGGAGACCCAGTACTTC. Translation gives CASSCRGRRETQYF.

The chain is built from TRBV4-1 and TRBJ2-1; TRBD2 might be the D (5 bases). Germline loops: CDR1 MGHRA, CDR2 YSYEKL. The CDR3 contains 17 residues. Trimming took off 4 bases at V and 6 bases at J, with 22 bases between the two ends. Here the CDR3 reads CASSPLRRARSSNEQFF. The CDR3 DNA follows: TGCGCCAGCAGCCCACTTCGGCGGGCGCGTAGCTCCAATGAGCAGTTCTTC.

The chain couples TRBV28 to TRBJ2-7; possibly TRBD1 for D (5 bases). Germline V CDR1 and CDR2: MDHEN, SYDVKM. V was clipped by 3 bases and J by 4 bases, with 13 bases between them. This CDR3 region has 14 residues. The CDR3 DNA sequence: TGTGCCAGCAGTTTTGGGGCTAGGCGGTACGAGCAGTACTTC. The encoded protein is CASSFGARRYEQYF.